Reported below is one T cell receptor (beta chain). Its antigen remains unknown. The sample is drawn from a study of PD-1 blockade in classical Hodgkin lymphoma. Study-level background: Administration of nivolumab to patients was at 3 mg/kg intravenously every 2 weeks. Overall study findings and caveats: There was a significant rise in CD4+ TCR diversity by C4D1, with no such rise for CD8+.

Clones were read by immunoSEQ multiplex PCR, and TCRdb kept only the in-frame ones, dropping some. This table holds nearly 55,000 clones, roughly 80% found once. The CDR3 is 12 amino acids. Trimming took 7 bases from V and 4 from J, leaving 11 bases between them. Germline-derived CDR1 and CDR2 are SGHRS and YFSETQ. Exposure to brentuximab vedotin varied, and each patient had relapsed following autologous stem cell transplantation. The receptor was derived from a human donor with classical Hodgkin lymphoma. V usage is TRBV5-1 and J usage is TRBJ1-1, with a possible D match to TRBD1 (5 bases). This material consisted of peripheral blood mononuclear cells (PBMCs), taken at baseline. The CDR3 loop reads CASGSGGTEAFF. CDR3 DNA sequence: TGCGCCAGCGGCTCGGGGGGCACTGAAGCTTTCTTT.